The sequence of this T cell receptor beta chain was determined in a study of shared T cell receptors in the human thymus. Sequencing used immunoSEQ multiplex PCR; TCRdb keeps in-frame clones, though not all of them. The table includes approximately 730,000 clones, 70% to 90% detected once. This sample also appeared in a second study, on human thymus T cells. That publication notes: Congenital heart defects were the reason for the corrective surgery that the donors, healthy Finnish infants, were having. The thymus was resected at corrective cardiac surgery. Gene usage (both V and J) appeared biased in thymic and blood repertoires. Unrelated individuals had highly overlapping thymic repertoires, as reported in related research.

The TCR comes from a girl in the first two years of life with a congenital heart defect. Sequenced material: thymocytes.

The CDR3 reads CASSEACRGRESDEKLFF. As DNA, the CDR3 is TGTGCCAGCAGTGAAGCTTGCAGGGGGCGAGAAAGTGATGAAAAACTGTTTTTT. The chain links TRBV6-1 to TRBJ1-4; TRBD1 aligns across 8 bases. Germline V CDR1 and CDR2: MNHNS, SASEGT. CDR3 length: 18 residues. The V gene end was trimmed by 0 bases and the J gene end by 6 bases; junction bases not matched to a gene: 12.